Presented here are 20 T cell receptor beta chains from one specimen sequenced in a study of blood T cell repertoires in COVID-19. TCRdb's copy holds only in-frame clones and misses some; the assay was immunoSEQ multiplex PCR. This sample has 150,000 to 200,000 clones; roughly 88% occur once, and the top ten carry roughly 2%. The sequenced sample was peripheral blood. These receptors all stem from a man between 18 and 35 years old with acute or convalescent COVID-19.

This chain uses TRBV19 with TRBJ1-5; 7 bases map to TRBD1. The CDR3 has 18 amino acids. V lost 5 bases and J lost 0; bases outside the gene matches: 13. In germline, CDR1 is LNHDA, CDR2 SQIVND (reference sequence). The CDR3 loop is CASSAPTGFGYSNQPQHF. The CDR3 DNA follows: TGTGCCAGTAGTGCCCCGACAGGGTTTGGATATAGCAATCAGCCCCAGCATTTT.

The table lists this clone with a count of one. The gene calls are TRBV5-1 and TRBJ2-3; TRBD2 matches at 7 bases. The V segment lost 0 bases and the J segment 4 bases; nucleotides outside the gene matches: 8. Germline V gene lookup returns CDR1 SGHRS and CDR2 YFSETQ. This CDR3 is 16 amino acids long. The CDR3 region is CASSLAVSGEADTQYF. CDR3 DNA: TGCGCCAGCAGCTTGGCCGTAAGCGGGGAAGCAGATACGCAGTATTTT.

V usage is TRBV4-1 and J usage is TRBJ1-3; the D is unclear. This CDR3 contains 17 residues. The V and J ends lost 0 bases and 0 bases respectively, with 12 bases between them. Germline V gene data show CDR1 as MGHRA and CDR2 as YSYEKL. CDR3 amino acids: CASSQEKGGLSGNTIYF. In DNA form, the CDR3 reads TGCGCCAGCAGCCAAGAAAAGGGAGGACTCTCTGGAAACACCATATATTTT.

The gene calls are TRBV27 and TRBJ1-5; 7 bases fit TRBD1. CDR1 and CDR2 from the germline V gene are MNHEY and SMNVEV (reference sequence). V lost 6 bases, J lost 0 bases, and 14 bases stayed unmatched. The length of the CDR3 is 18 residues. The chain's CDR3 is CASRITRTGEDSNQPQHF. CDR3 DNA sequence: TGTGCCAGCAGGATTACCCGGACAGGCGAAGATAGCAATCAGCCCCAGCATTTT.

V usage is TRBV11-3 and J usage is TRBJ2-7, with a weak D call TRBD2 (5 bases). CDR1 is SGHNT and CDR2 is YENEEA in the germline V gene. With 8 bases removed from V and 3 bases from J, the gap between germline ends came to 14 bases. The CDR3 is 13 amino acids. The CDR3 DNA reads as TGTGCCAGCGGGTCAGGAGGAAGCTACGAGCAGTACTTC. As protein: CASGSGGSYEQYF. Supplemented by reference TRBV11-3 and TRBJ2-7, the full variable domain reads EAGVVQSPRYKIIEKKQPVAFWCNPISGHNTLYWYLQNLGQGPELLIRYENEEAVDDSQLPKDRFSAERLKGVDSTLKIQPAELGDSAVYLCASGSGGSYEQYFGPGTRLTVT.

The genes are TRBV5-1 and TRBJ1-2, with 9 bases that match TRBD1. CDR1 and CDR2 from the germline V gene are SGHRS and YFSETQ. V trimming: 5 bases; J trimming: 3 bases; junction bases outside the gene matches: 8. The CDR3 covers 15 residues. CDR3 coding DNA: TGCGCCAGCAGAGTACGACAGGGGGGTGACTATGGCTACACCTTC. Translated: CASRVRQGGDYGYTF. Full variable domain (outside the CDR3, taken from reference TRBV5-1 and TRBJ1-2): KAGVTQTPRYLIKTRGQQVTLSCSPISGHRSVSWYQQTPGQGLQFLFEYFSETQRNKGNFPGRFSGRQFSNSRSEMNVSTLELGDSALYLCASRVRQGGDYGYTFGSGTRLTVV.

The CDR3 protein is CASSLPGTPAQNTEAFF. In DNA, the CDR3 is TGCGCCAGCAGCTTGCCGGGGACTCCCGCACAGAACACTGAAGCTTTCTTT. The genes are TRBV5-1 and TRBJ1-1, with D possibly being TRBD1 (5 bases). The length of the CDR3 is 17 residues. The germline V gene encodes CDR1 SGHRS and CDR2 YFSETQ. With 1 base removed from V and 1 base from J, the gap between germline ends came to 17 bases.

This rearrangement joins TRBV19 to TRBJ1-6; 9 bases agree with TRBD1. The CDR3 contains 15 residues. Per the germline V gene, CDR1 is LNHDA and CDR2 is SQIVND (reference sequence). V lost 4 bases and J lost 10; bases outside the gene matches: 8. The CDR3 is CASSTSGQGRSPLHF. The CDR3 bases are TGTGCCAGTAGTACCAGTGGACAGGGGAGATCACCCCTCCACTTT.

The chain uses TRBV9 and TRBJ1-1, with 7 positions matching TRBD1. Germline lookup yields CDR1 SGDLS and CDR2 YYNGEE. Trimming took 4 bases from V and 0 from J; bases not matched to a gene: 6. The CDR3 length is 15 residues. The CDR3 spells CASSSRQGMNTEAFF. CDR3 DNA: TGTGCCAGCAGCTCTAGACAGGGTATGAACACTGAAGCTTTCTTT. The full variable domain, with the rest looked up from reference TRBV9 and TRBJ1-1, is DSGVTQTPKHLITATGQRVTLRCSPRSGDLSVYWYQQSLDQGLQFLIQYYNGEERAKGNILERFSAQQFPDLHSELNLSSLELGDSALYFCASSSRQGMNTEAFFGQGTRLTVV.

V is TRBV6-2 or TRBV6-3 and J is TRBJ2-7, with a possible D match to TRBD2 (7 bases). The V and J ends lost 4 bases and 1 base respectively, with 17 bases between them. The CDR3 is 16 amino acids. Germline V gene lookup returns CDR1 MNHEY and CDR2 SVGEGT. This chain's CDR3 is CASSWGGAGASYEQYF. Written as DNA, the CDR3 is TGTGCCAGCAGTTGGGGGGGGGCAGGGGCTTCCTACGAGCAGTACTTC.

V and J are TRBV3-1 (or the pseudogene TRBV3-2) and TRBJ2-1, with unresolved D. The germline CDR1 and CDR2 sequences are LGHDT and YNNKEL (reference sequence). The germline V and J ends were trimmed by 3 bases and 0 bases, with 6 bases remaining between them. This CDR3 comprises 14 residues. The CDR3: CASSQRSSYNEQFF. The CDR3 coding sequence is TGTGCCAGCAGCCAGCGGAGCTCCTACAATGAGCAGTTCTTC.

The chain has TRBV29-1 and TRBJ1-2; D might be TRBD1 (5 bases). Germline-derived CDR1 and CDR2 are SQVTM and ANQGSEA. The V and J ends lost 4 bases and 4 bases respectively, with 7 bases between them. The CDR3 contains 11 residues. The CDR3 DNA reads TGCAGCGTTGTTCAGGGCTATGGCTACACCTTC. Translated: CSVVQGYGYTF.

The chain is built from TRBV19 and TRBJ2-5; the D is unclear. The CDR3 runs 16 residues. Germline V gives CDR1 LNHDA, CDR2 SQIVND (reference sequence). Trimming took off 4 bases at V and 4 bases at J, with 19 bases between the two ends. The CDR3 DNA is TGTGCCAGTAGTACCCCTCACTCTAGTGGTTTAGAGACCCAGTACTTC. Encoded protein: CASSTPHSSGLETQYF.

CDR3 DNA sequence: TGCGCCAGCAGCCAAGAAGCAAAACTGTTTTTT. It specifies CASSQEAKLFF. This chain links TRBV4-1 with TRBJ1-4; no clear D gene. With 0 bases removed from V and 10 bases from J, the gap between germline ends came to 3 bases. The CDR3 extends over 11 amino acids. Germline V CDR1 and CDR2: MGHRA, YSYEKL.

J is TRBJ2-1 and V is TRBV5-1; TRBD2 matches 9 bases. The CDR3 consists of 16 residues. After removal of 0 bases from V and 0 bases from J, the junction contained 1 base not matched to a gene. The V gene's germline CDR1 is SGHRS and CDR2 YFSETQ. CDR3 DNA: TGCGCCAGCAGCTTGGGTAGCGGGAGCTCCTACAATGAGCAGTTCTTC. This gives the protein CASSLGSGSSYNEQFF.

V gene TRBV6-2 or TRBV6-3 combines with J gene TRBJ2-7, with 7 bases fitting TRBD2. The CDR3 sequence is 16 residues long. V trimming: 5 bases; J trimming: 5 bases; junction bases outside the gene matches: 15. Germline CDR1 and CDR2: MNHEY and SVGEGT. CDR3 protein: CASSRTLAAHPHEQYF. The DNA for the CDR3 is TGTGCCAGCAGTCGAACGCTAGCGGCCCACCCTCACGAGCAGTACTTC.

The CDR3, as DNA: TGTGCCAGCAGCTTGGCAGGGTACCGAAAGAACACTGAAGCTTTCTTT. This sequence encodes CASSLAGYRKNTEAFF. This sequence joins TRBV5-6 and TRBJ1-1, with D tentatively TRBD1 (5 bases). Germline lookup yields CDR1 SGHDT and CDR2 YYEEEE. The CDR3 runs 16 residues. Trimming pared 0 bases from V and 1 base from J, leaving 13 bases between. Full variable domain (outside the CDR3, taken from reference TRBV5-6 and TRBJ1-1): DAGVTQSPTHLIKTRGQQVTLRCSPKSGHDTVSWYQQALGQGPQFIFQYYEEEERQRGNFPDRFSGHQFPNYSSELNVNALLLGDSALYLCASSLAGYRKNTEAFFGQGTRLTVV.

This rearrangement joins TRBV27 to TRBJ2-7; 7 bases map to TRBD2. The CDR3 spans 13 residues. V lost 7 bases and J lost 0; bases outside the gene matches: 3. CDR1 is MNHEY, CDR2 SMNVEV, per germline (reference sequence). CDR3 protein: CASTPSGSYEQYF. DNA for the CDR3: TGTGCCAGCACGCCTAGCGGCTCCTACGAGCAGTACTTC.

In this sample, this clone turned up once. The chain has TRBV6-5 and TRBJ1-5, with a possible D match to TRBD1 (6 bases). CDR3 length: 11 amino acids. The V gene lost 9 bases and the J gene lost 11 bases, with 14 bases spanning the gap. Germline V gives CDR1 MNHEY, CDR2 SVGAGI. The CDR3 region is CARGGEWAQHF. CDR3 sequence (DNA): TGTGCCAGAGGGGGAGAATGGGCCCAGCATTTT.

The chain employs TRBV10-3 and TRBJ1-5, with D perhaps TRBD1 (6 bases). V shed 4 bases and J shed 0 bases, with 7 bases lying between them. This CDR3 contains 14 residues. The germline gives CDR1 ENHRY, CDR2 SYGVKD. In DNA, the CDR3 is TGTGCCATCAGTGGGACAGATAGCAATCAGCCCCAGCATTTT. Protein sequence: CAISGTDSNQPQHF.